The next 10 T cell receptor beta chains were all read from a single sample in a study of T cells in Graves' hyperthyroidism and ophthalmopathy. TCR beta CDR3 regions were amplified from RNA. The HTBI primer set served for first-round RT-PCR of the TCR CDR3. A single record per CDR3 protein comes from TCRdb applying MiXCR to the multiplex PCR reads. The data show about 500,000 distinct CDR3 sequences, with 16% seen just once and 25% to 30% held by the top ten. Sequenced material: blood. The receptors derive from a woman aged 25-40 years with Graves' ophthalmopathy.

This clonotype was observed a handful of times. J is TRBJ1-2 and V is TRBV12-3 or TRBV12-4, with D unclear. V lost 2 bases and J lost 4, with 17 bases in between. CDR3 length: 16 amino acids. CDR3 nucleotides: TGTGCCAGCAGTTTAATCGGGGTACCGGACTCCTATGGCTACACCTTC. Translating gives CASSLIGVPDSYGYTF.

Details on this clonotype: A much bigger clone sits one base away, suggesting this may be a read error. This sequence joins TRBV28 and TRBJ1-4; D gene uncertain. The CDR3 runs 15 residues. V was clipped by 3 bases and J by 3 bases, with 11 bases between them. CDR1 is MDHEN and CDR2 is SYDVKM in the germline V gene. This CDR3 is CASSFQSAANEKLFF. CDR3 DNA: TGTGCCAGCAGTTTCCAGAGCGCAGCTAATGAAAAACTGTTTTTT.

This clonotype was seen repeatedly, ten times or more. J is TRBJ1-2 and V is TRBV7-8, with D perhaps TRBD1 (5 bases). Trimming shortened V by 1 base and J by 4 bases, and 16 bases separated the two germline ends. CDR1 is SGHVS and CDR2 is FQNEAQ in the germline V gene. The CDR3 is made up of 16 amino acids. The CDR3 DNA sequence: TGTGCCAGCAGCTTAGGTCGAGCCGACAGAGCCTATGGCTACACCTTC. Encoded protein: CASSLGRADRAYGYTF.

This clonotype has just a few counts. This chain connects TRBV20-1 to TRBJ2-1; D uncertain. Trimming removed 1 base at V and 8 bases at J, with 15 bases between. There are 14 residues in the CDR3. CDR1 DFQATT and CDR2 SNEGSKA come from the germline V gene (reference sequence). CDR3 nucleotide sequence: TGCAGTGCTAGAGTATCGGCTTCAGTCTATGAGCAGTTCTTC. Amino acids: CSARVSASVYEQFF.

The rearrangement uses TRBV6-2 or TRBV6-3 and TRBJ2-7, with D perhaps matching TRBD1 (6 bases). CDR1 is MNHEY, CDR2 SVGEGT, per germline. Trimming cost V 5 bases and J 3 bases, with 11 bases left between them. The CDR3 has 13 residues. As DNA, the CDR3 is TGTGCCAGCAGTCAGGAGACAGGCTACGAGCAGTACTTC. Translating it yields CASSQETGYEQYF.

Many counts were recorded for this clonotype. The chain joins TRBV7-2 to TRBJ1-5, with 7 bases fitting TRBD1. Trimming at V came to 1 base and at J to 7 bases, leaving 10 bases not matched to a gene. This CDR3 has 16 amino acids. The germline gives CDR1 SGHTA, CDR2 FQGNSA. The DNA for the CDR3 is TGTGCCAGCAGCTTAGAAGGGGGCGGGCAGCAGCAGCCCCAGCATTTT. Protein product: CASSLEGGGQQQPQHF.

The sample holds many counts of this clonotype. This sequence joins TRBV18 and TRBJ1-3; TRBD1 matches 7 bases. The CDR3 is 15 amino acids. Germline CDR1 and CDR2: KGHSH and LQKENI. Trimming cost V 3 bases and J 0 bases; bases outside gene matches: 2. CDR3 region: CASSPRQGSGNTIYF. The DNA of the CDR3 is TGTGCCAGCTCACCTCGACAGGGCTCTGGAAACACCATATATTTT.

This clonotype was observed many times. The gene calls are TRBV7-7 and TRBJ2-3; D perhaps matches TRBD1 (5 bases). Trimming took off 0 bases at V and 3 bases at J, with 7 bases between the two ends. Germline V lookup: CDR1 SSHAT, CDR2 FNYEAQ (reference sequence). The CDR3 sequence is 14 residues long. The CDR3 DNA sequence: TGTGCCAGCAGCTTAGCCCAGGGAACAGATACGCAGTATTTT. Amino acid sequence: CASSLAQGTDTQYF.

The chain recombines TRBV2 with TRBJ2-7; D remains ambiguous. CDR1 and CDR2 (germline): SNHLY, FYNNEI. The V and J ends lost 8 bases and 6 bases respectively, with 11 bases between them. This CDR3 has 11 residues. The CDR3 is CASGQKVEQYF. In nucleotides, the CDR3 is TGTGCCAGCGGTCAGAAAGTCGAGCAGTACTTC. Full variable domain (remainder filled in from reference TRBV2 and TRBJ2-7): EPEVTQTPSHQVTQMGQEVILRCVPISNHLYFYWYRQILGQKVEFLVSFYNNEISEKSEIFDDQFSVERPDGSNFTLKIRSTKLEDSAMYFCASGQKVEQYFGPGTRLTVT.

This clonotype has at least ten counts. This sequence joins TRBV5-5 and TRBJ2-7, with TRBD2 matching over 10 bases. The germline V gene encodes CDR1 SGHKS and CDR2 YYEKEE (reference sequence). CDR3 length: 16 residues. Losses at the gene ends were 1 base for V and 2 bases for J; bases not matched to a gene: 6. Here the CDR3 DNA reads TGTGCCAGCAGCTTGCGACTAGCGGGCTTAACCTACGAGCAGTACTTC. Translating it yields CASSLRLAGLTYEQYF.